A single sample gave rise to the 22 T cell receptor beta chains below, sequenced in a study of human T cells and chemical hapten exposure. Noted time point: pre-sensitization, week 0. Treatment denoted: therapeutic diphenylcyclopropenone sensitization with weekly scalp DPC. TCRdb re-called the RACE reads with MiXCR, one entry per CDR3 protein. The table lists about 74,000 distinct CDR3 sequences, around 15% of them singletons, with about 4.9% in the top ten. The source material was whole blood, sampled in connection with sensitization to the hapten diphenylcyclopropenone (DPC). The source of these receptors is a woman in her forties or fifties with alopecia areata. Some clones in this sample may be carry-over from other donors' samples.

V gene TRBV7-9 combines with J gene TRBJ2-4, with D perhaps matching TRBD1 (5 bases). This CDR3 is built from 17 residues. Trimming took 0 bases from V and 0 from J, leaving 12 bases between them. CDR1 and CDR2 (germline): SEHNR, FQNEAQ (reference sequence). The CDR3 sequence is CASSLASLQVAKNIQYF. CDR3 nucleotide sequence: TGTGCCAGCAGCTTAGCATCCCTACAGGTAGCCAAAAACATTCAGTACTTC.

The chain couples TRBV18 to TRBJ2-5, with D hard to call. Trimming removed 0 bases at V and 5 bases at J, with 10 bases between. CDR1 and CDR2 (germline): KGHSH, LQKENI. The CDR3 is 14 residues long. The CDR3 nucleotides are TGTGCCAGCTCACCACCCAGCCGGGCGGAGACCCAGTACTTC. Translation gives CASSPPSRAETQYF.

The V and J genes are TRBV27 and TRBJ1-2; D is ambiguous. Germline V gene sequence: CDR1 MNHEY, CDR2 SMNVEV (reference sequence). The CDR3 runs 21 residues. Trimming took off 2 bases at V and 2 bases at J, with 30 bases between the two ends. This CDR3 is CASSLSPQDPAVGVLNYGYTF. The CDR3 nucleotides are TGTGCCAGCAGTTTAAGCCCGCAAGATCCAGCGGTCGGGGTGTTAAACTATGGCTACACCTTC.

The chain links TRBV18 to TRBJ2-1, with 7 bases matching TRBD2. The CDR3 consists of 14 residues. The V and J ends lost 8 bases and 6 bases, in that order; junction bases with no gene match: 10. Germline CDR1 KGHSH, CDR2 LQKENI. The CDR3: CASAGEGTPNEQFF. The CDR3 DNA is TGTGCCAGCGCGGGGGAGGGTACCCCCAATGAGCAGTTCTTC.

This clonotype has just a few counts. This chain uses TRBV2 with TRBJ2-3; 15 nucleotides align to TRBD2. CDR1 SNHLY and CDR2 FYNNEI come from the germline V gene. Trimming cost V 8 bases and J 0 bases; bases outside gene matches: 9. The CDR3 is 18 residues long. The CDR3 nucleotides read TGTGCCAGCGAGAAGGGGGGACTAGCGGGAGGCAGCACAGATACGCAGTATTTT. Translation gives CASEKGGLAGGSTDTQYF.

This clonotype was seen a few times. This chain connects TRBV10-3 to TRBJ1-1, with unresolved D. V was clipped by 0 bases and J by 0 bases, with 8 bases between them. CDR1 is ENHRY, CDR2 SYGVKD, per germline. CDR3 length: 15 amino acids. As DNA, the CDR3 is TGTGCCATCAGTGAGTCTCAGGATTTGAACACTGAAGCTTTCTTT. Amino acids: CAISESQDLNTEAFF.

The table lists this clonotype with a few counts. The V gene is TRBV7-6, the J gene TRBJ2-3; 7 bases are a match to TRBD1. The CDR3 contains 19 residues. The germline CDR1 and CDR2 sequences are SGHVS and FNYEAQ. Trimming at V came to 1 base and at J to 1 base, leaving 14 bases not matched to a gene. The CDR3 DNA reads as TGTGCCAGCAGCTTAGTCCCGGGACAGAAATCGGTTCGCACAGATACGCAGTATTTT. It translates to CASSLVPGQKSVRTDTQYF.

V usage is TRBV5-4 and J usage is TRBJ2-7, with 8 bases matching TRBD2. Trimming took 0 bases from V and 4 from J; bases not matched to a gene: 3. Germline lookup yields CDR1 SGHNT and CDR2 YYREEE (reference sequence). The CDR3 contains 14 residues. The CDR3, as DNA: TGTGCCAGCAGCTTGGGTGGACTAGCTTACGAGCAGTACTTC. It specifies CASSLGGLAYEQYF.

This clonotype was detected a few times. V is TRBV5-1 and J is TRBJ2-5, with TRBD1 as a possible D gene (5 bases). V lost 0 bases to trimming and J lost 0 bases, with 12 bases between them. This CDR3 is built from 16 residues. CDR1 is SGHRS, CDR2 YFSETQ, per germline. CDR3: CASSLGVRVDQETQYF. For the CDR3, the DNA is TGCGCCAGCAGCTTGGGTGTCAGGGTAGACCAAGAGACCCAGTACTTC.

The J gene is TRBJ1-2, the V gene TRBV29-1; perhaps TRBD1 as D (6 bases). This CDR3 contains 12 residues. Germline V gene sequence: CDR1 SQVTM, CDR2 ANQGSEA. V lost 6 bases, J lost 2 bases, and 10 bases lay in between. The chain's CDR3 is CSVGQTNYGYTF. In nucleotides, the CDR3 is TGCAGCGTCGGACAGACCAACTATGGCTACACCTTC. The whole variable domain, remainder taken from reference TRBV29-1 and TRBJ1-2, is SAVISQKPSRDICQRGTSLTIQCQVDSQVTMMFWYRQQPGQSLTLIATANQGSEATYESGFVIDKFPISRPNLTFSTLTVSNMSPEDSSIYLCSVGQTNYGYTFGSGTRLTVV.

The gene calls are TRBV12-3 or TRBV12-4 and TRBJ1-6; the D is unclear. The V end was cut by 4 bases, the J end by 13 bases, with 8 bases between. The length of the CDR3 is 11 residues. CDR3 sequence: CASSSDGPLHF. CDR3 nucleotides: TGTGCCAGCAGTTCCGATGGGCCCCTCCACTTT.

The chain joins TRBV4-1 to TRBJ2-3, with D perhaps TRBD1 or TRBD2 (5 bases each). The CDR3 is made up of 16 amino acids. Germline CDR1 is MGHRA and CDR2 is YSYEKL. With 6 bases removed from V and 4 bases from J, the gap between germline ends came to 20 bases. The CDR3 region is CASSGDGFLRPDTQYF. DNA of the CDR3: TGCGCCAGCAGTGGGGACGGTTTTTTAAGACCAGATACGCAGTATTTT.

This clonotype was counted a few times. This chain links TRBV20-1 with TRBJ2-5, with TRBD2 identical over 7 bases. This CDR3 comprises 18 residues. Trimming at V came to 1 base and at J to 7 bases, leaving 21 bases not matched to a gene. Germline CDR1 is DFQATT and CDR2 is SNEGSKA (reference sequence). The CDR3 loop reads CSARGTWGDYVSFGTQYF. The CDR3 region has the DNA TGCAGTGCTAGAGGGACATGGGGGGACTACGTTAGTTTTGGGACCCAGTACTTC.

The chain is built from TRBV6-2 or TRBV6-3 and TRBJ2-2; D possibly corresponds to TRBD2 (5 bases). The CDR3 covers 15 residues. The V end was cut by 5 bases, the J end by 0 bases, with 10 bases between. Germline CDR1 reads MNHEY; CDR2 reads SVGEGT. In DNA, the CDR3 is TGTGCCAGCAGTAGGACTTCGGCGAACACCGGGGAGCTGTTTTTT. Translating it yields CASSRTSANTGELFF.

There are a few counts of this clonotype. This sequence joins TRBV15 and TRBJ2-7, with 10 nucleotides matching TRBD2. Trimming cost V 0 bases and J 0 bases; bases outside gene matches: 5. CDR1 and CDR2 (germline): LNHNV, YYDKDF (reference sequence). This CDR3 is built from 17 residues. CDR3 region: CATSRDRASGSSYEQYF. The CDR3 nucleotides read TGTGCCACCAGCAGAGATCGGGCTAGCGGGAGCTCCTACGAGCAGTACTTC.

The chain has TRBV28 and TRBJ2-1; tentatively, D is TRBD2 (5 bases). Germline V gene data show CDR1 as MDHEN and CDR2 as SYDVKM. The CDR3 length is 12 residues. The germline V and J ends were trimmed by 4 bases and 7 bases, with 8 bases remaining between them. CDR3 region: CASSSVANEQFF. The DNA for the CDR3 is TGTGCCAGCAGTTCCGTAGCGAATGAGCAGTTCTTC.

The CDR3 spells CASSTTMGVNEQFF. CDR3 sequence (DNA): TGTGCCAGCAGCACAACGATGGGGGTTAATGAGCAGTTCTTC. This sequence joins TRBV7-2 and TRBJ2-1, with D tentatively TRBD1 or TRBD2 (5 bases each). The CDR3 is 14 amino acids. V lost 5 bases to trimming and J lost 7 bases, with 15 bases between them. Germline V gives CDR1 SGHTA, CDR2 FQGNSA.

This clonotype was found a few times. This sequence joins TRBV20-1 and TRBJ2-1, with a weak D call TRBD2 (5 bases). Trimming removed 6 bases at V and 9 bases at J, with 18 bases between. The germline gives CDR1 DFQATT, CDR2 SNEGSKA (reference sequence). The CDR3 sequence is 13 residues long. The CDR3 region is CSAPSGVFIEQFF. Written as DNA, the CDR3 is TGCAGTGCCCCTTCCGGGGTATTCATTGAGCAGTTCTTC.

This clonotype was detected only a few times. CDR3 DNA sequence: TGTGCCAGCTATCATGGGGGTTTGTACAATGAGCAGTTCTTC. Protein sequence: CASYHGGLYNEQFF. The genes are TRBV18 and TRBJ2-1, with D perhaps being TRBD1 or TRBD2 (5 bases each). Germline V gene data show CDR1 as KGHSH and CDR2 as LQKENI. The CDR3 runs 14 residues. V was shortened by 7 bases and J by 4 bases, with 14 bases between the two germline ends. Combining the CDR3 with reference TRBV18 and TRBJ2-1 gives the whole variable domain NAGVMQNPRHLVRRRGQEARLRCSPMKGHSHVYWYRQLPEEGLKFMVYLQKENIIDESGMPKERFSAEFPKEGPSILRIQQVVRGDSAAYFCASYHGGLYNEQFFGPGTRLTVL.

The chain recombines TRBV27 with TRBJ1-1; 7 bases are a match to TRBD1. The length of the CDR3 is 15 residues. Trimming took 4 bases from V and 5 from J; bases not matched to a gene: 10. The germline CDR1 and CDR2 sequences are MNHEY and SMNVEV (reference sequence). The CDR3 reads CASSSGGTAKTEAFF. The CDR3 DNA reads as TGTGCCAGCAGTTCAGGTGGGACAGCGAAAACTGAAGCTTTCTTT.

The gene calls are TRBV5-6 and TRBJ2-7; the D is unclear. Per germline, CDR1 SGHDT and CDR2 YYEEEE. The CDR3 has 13 residues. Trimming took off 4 bases at V and 5 bases at J, with 13 bases between the two ends. DNA of the CDR3: TGTGCCAGCAGCCCGTTTCGAGGTCACGAGCAGTACTTC. Encoded protein: CASSPFRGHEQYF.

This clonotype has a handful of counts. CDR3: CASSPHPEGDRVYNEQFF. The DNA for the CDR3 is TGTGCCAGCAGCCCGCACCCTGAAGGGGATAGAGTCTACAATGAGCAGTTCTTC. This chain uses TRBV7-9 with TRBJ2-1; D is perhaps TRBD1 (5 bases). V lost 5 bases to trimming and J lost 3 bases, with 23 bases between them. CDR1 is SEHNR and CDR2 is FQNEAQ in the germline V gene (reference sequence). The CDR3 covers 18 residues.